This T cell receptor (beta chain) was captured in a study of T cells after yellow fever vaccination. The CDR3 length is 16 residues. The V end lost 1 base, the J end lost 4 bases, and 16 bases lay between the germline ends. CDR1 is SGHRS, CDR2 YFSETQ, per germline. The table lists this clonotype with a few counts. TCRdb reanalysed the 5' RACE reads using MiXCR and keeps one entry per CDR3 protein. The data show hundreds of thousands of distinct CDR3 sequences, over 8% seen once. The sequence derives from a man aged 18-30 years who received the YFV17D yellow fever vaccine. The chain has TRBV5-1 and TRBJ2-3, with a weak D call TRBD1 (5 bases). The sequencing here drew on PBMCs, taken on the day of the first yellow fever vaccination. The CDR3 is CASSLNVGRRPDTQYF. The DNA of the CDR3 is TGCGCCAGCAGCTTGAATGTGGGGCGCCGTCCAGATACGCAGTATTTT.